A single sample gave rise to the 2 T cell receptor beta chains below, sequenced in a study of cytotoxic CD8 clonotypes in ibrutinib-treated CLL. Method: immunoSEQ multiplex PCR; TCRdb's copy keeps in-frame clones and lacks some. The sample includes around 140,000 clones, 80% to 90% seen only once; the top ten take roughly 2%. The sequences come from PBMCs, collected after 24 months of ibrutinib treatment. The receptor set was obtained from a human donor with chronic lymphocytic leukemia.

The chain recombines TRBV7-9 with TRBJ2-2; the match to TRBD2 covers 7 bases. Trimming took 5 bases from V and 5 from J; bases not matched to a gene: 5. This CDR3 region has 14 residues. Germline V CDR1 and CDR2: SEHNR, FQNEAQ (reference sequence). CDR3 nucleotide sequence: TGTGCCAGCAGCCCGCGGGAGTGGACCGGGGAGCTGTTTTTT. This translates into CASSPREWTGELFF. Combining the CDR3 with reference TRBV7-9 and TRBJ2-2 gives the whole variable domain DTGVSQNPRHKITKRGQNVTFRCDPISEHNRLYWYRQTLGQGPEFLTYFQNEAQLEKSRLLSDRFSAERPKGSFSTLEIQRTEQGDSAMYLCASSPREWTGELFFGEGSRLTVL.

This chain uses TRBV4-2 with TRBJ2-7; 9 positions match TRBD2. The J segment lost 5 bases and the V segment lost 0 bases, leaving 11 bases of the junction unmatched. The CDR3 is 17 amino acids. CDR1 and CDR2 (germline): LGHNA, YNFKEQ. CDR3 in amino acids: CASSQEDLAGRGNEQYF. As DNA, the CDR3 is TGTGCCAGCAGCCAAGAGGACCTAGCGGGAAGGGGGAACGAGCAGTACTTC.